Listed here are 5 T cell receptor beta chains from one sample, sequenced in a study of blood T cells in healthy people across ages. A second PCR, run for about 7 to 11 cycles, used a sample-barcoded 5' primer plus a J-beta primer mix. TCRdb reprocessed the 5' RACE reads with MiXCR, giving one entry per CDR3 protein. The sample lists roughly 680,000 distinct CDR3 sequences, under 65% occurring once. Sequencing was done on a sample of blood. The receptor source for this set is a woman older than 75 in good health.

This clonotype was found many times. This chain links TRBV2 with TRBJ2-1, with no clear D. There are 13 residues in the CDR3. V was shortened by 8 bases and J by 0 bases, with 8 bases between the two germline ends. The germline V gene encodes CDR1 SNHLY and CDR2 FYNNEI. The CDR3 DNA reads TGTGCCAGCTGGTGGAGCTCCTACAATGAGCAGTTCTTC. Its translation is CASWWSSYNEQFF.

J is TRBJ2-1 and V is TRBV7-9; D gene ambiguous. CDR1 and CDR2 (germline): SEHNR, FQNEAQ (reference sequence). Trimming left V 3 bases short and J 7 bases short, with 7 bases between. This CDR3 region has 12 residues. CDR3 DNA sequence: TGTGCCAGCAGCTTGTCCAGGAATGAGCAGTTCTTC. Translation: CASSLSRNEQFF.

Notes on this clonotype: A much larger clone lies one base from this, so it may be a read error. The chain uses TRBV28 and TRBJ2-1; weak D call: TRBD1 (7 bases). The CDR3 length is 15 residues. Germline V gene lookup returns CDR1 MDHEN and CDR2 SYDVKM. This chain's CDR3 is CASRPGGSSYNKQFF. Written as DNA, the CDR3 is TGTGCCAGCAGACCAGGGGGGTCCTCCTACAATAAGCAGTTCTTC.

To note about this clonotype: Possible read error: a much larger clone is one base away. This chain uses TRBV27 with TRBJ2-6; D remains ambiguous. This CDR3 is built from 15 residues. V was trimmed by 5 bases and J by 2 bases, leaving 10 bases between them. Germline CDR1 and CDR2: MNHEY and SMNVEV (reference sequence). Here the CDR3 reads CASSQPLAGANVLTF. The CDR3, as DNA: TGTGCCAGCAGTCAACCACTGGCTGGGGCCAACGTCCTGACTTTC.

The J gene is TRBJ2-3, the V gene TRBV20-1; D gene ambiguous. The V end lost 0 bases, the J end lost 2 bases, and 12 bases lay between the germline ends. There are 15 residues in the CDR3. Looked up from germline, CDR1 is DFQATT and CDR2 is SNEGSKA (reference sequence). CDR3 residues: CSARELQKNTDTQYF. The CDR3 DNA follows: TGCAGTGCTAGAGAGTTGCAGAAGAACACAGATACGCAGTATTTT.